These T cell receptor beta chains were read from a single sample in a study of T cells in Graves' hyperthyroidism and ophthalmopathy. TCRdb re-analysed the multiplex PCR reads in MiXCR, keeping a single row per CDR3 protein. The data show 280,000 or so distinct CDR3 sequences, 13% to 15% seen once. Material for sequencing was blood. All receptors derive from a woman in her fifties or sixties with Graves' hyperthyroidism that later progressed to Graves' ophthalmopathy. The CDR3 runs from the conserved cysteine through the conserved F or W. The D gene is left open where the match is weak. For some rows the clone size is stated as once, few or many, or as a class when expanded; others skip it.

>.|many|TRBV30|TRBJ1-4
CAWNRGSNEKLFF
TGTGCCTGGAATCGGGGCTCAAATGAAAAACTGTTTTTT
>TRBD2|.|TRBV28|TRBJ2-5
CASSRRGLAGETQYF
TGTGCCAGCAGTCGCCGAGGACTAGCGGGAGAGACCCAGTACTTC
>.|many|TRBV3-1|TRBJ2-7
CASSHTDEQYF
TGTGCCAGCAGCCACACCGACGAGCAGTACTTC
>.|many|TRBV29-1|TRBJ2-1
CSVRKATAYNEQFF
TGCAGCGTTCGAAAGGCGACCGCCTACAATGAGCAGTTCTTC
>.|few|TRBV10-1|TRBJ2-2
CASSVGGLTGELFF
TGCGCCAGCTCAGTCGGAGGTTTGACCGGGGAGCTGTTTTTT
>.|few|TRBV27|TRBJ2-7
CASSPLDQITYEQYF
TGTGCCAGCAGTCCCCTGGACCAAATAACCTACGAGCAGTACTTC
>.|many|TRBV2|TRBJ2-5
CASSPQMDSLGETQYF
TGTGCCAGCAGTCCTCAAATGGACAGCCTGGGAGAGACCCAGTACTTC
>TRBD1|many|TRBV9|TRBJ2-1
CASSRYSDRGRPSNEQFF
TGTGCCAGCAGCCGGTACTCGGACAGGGGGCGACCATCCAATGAGCAGTTCTTC
>.|.|TRBV6-1|TRBJ2-1
CASSDMGGPYNEQFF
TGTGCCAGCAGTGACATGGGGGGCCCCTACAATGAGCAGTTCTTC
>.|many|TRBV28|TRBJ1-2
CASSLNRFSYTF
TGTGCCAGCAGTTTAAACCGGTTCAGCTACACCTTC
>TRBD1|few|TRBV6-2/TRBV6-3|TRBJ2-3
CASSAPRDRGPSTDTQYF
TGTGCCAGCAGTGCCCCCCGGGACAGGGGGCCGAGCACAGATACGCAGTATTTT
>.|many|TRBV20-1|TRBJ2-6
CSARDEYTGANVLTF
TGCAGTGCTAGAGATGAGTATACTGGGGCCAACGTCCTGACTTTC
>TRBD2|.|TRBV28|TRBJ2-1
CASSSRTSGKSLFF
TGTGCCAGCAGTTCGCGGACTAGCGGGAAATCTCTGTTCTTC
>.|many|TRBV28|TRBJ1-6
CASLPPHRTHNSPLHF
TGTGCCTCCCTACCCCCCCACAGGACTCATAATTCACCCCTCCACTTT
>.|.|TRBV7-9|TRBJ2-7
CASSFIGDGLSEQYF
TGTGCCAGCAGCTTCATCGGAGACGGCCTGAGCGAGCAGTACTTC
>TRBD1|many|TRBV7-9|TRBJ2-1
CASSLAGGPAEQFF
TGTGCCAGCAGCCTTGCAGGGGGCCCTGCTGAGCAGTTCTTC
>.|many|TRBV7-9|TRBJ1-1
CASSFEGLEAFF
TGTGCCAGCAGCTTTGAGGGACTTGAAGCTTTCTTT
>.|many|TRBV6-1|TRBJ2-4
CASGVRQNIQYF
TGTGCCAGCGGGGTTCGGCAAAACATTCAGTACTTC
>.|many|TRBV7-6|TRBJ2-1
CASSLALNPINEQFF
TGTGCCAGCAGCTTAGCGCTGAACCCTATCAATGAGCAGTTCTTC
>.|many|TRBV6-1|TRBJ2-7
CASSEAGTLSSYEQYF
TGTGCCAGCAGTGAAGCCGGGACATTGAGCTCCTACGAGCAGTACTTC
>TRBD1|many|TRBV20-1|TRBJ1-1
CSAQGGQGRWGTEAFF
TGCAGTGCCCAAGGGGGACAGGGTAGATGGGGCACTGAAGCTTTCTTT
>TRBD1|many|TRBV18|TRBJ2-7
CASSLRQGASYEQYF
TGTGCCAGCTCACTTCGACAGGGGGCCTCCTACGAGCAGTACTTC
>.|many|TRBV12-3/TRBV12-4|TRBJ1-5
CASSLRHLDRQPQHF
TGTGCCAGCAGTTTAAGACATCTGGACCGACAACCCCAGCATTTT
>.|.|TRBV6-1|TRBJ1-5
CASAGRGGGDHRPQHF
TGTGCCAGCGCTGGGAGGGGGGGGGGGGATCACCGGCCCCAGCATTTT
>.|many|TRBV6-5|TRBJ1-1
CASSYRPDAEAFF
TGTGCCAGCAGTTACCGCCCGGACGCTGAAGCTTTCTTT
>.|.|TRBV20-1|TRBJ1-2
CSALTGRSPGYTF
TGCAGTGCGCTAACCGGTCGATCTCCTGGCTACACCTTC
>.|many|TRBV10-1|TRBJ2-7
CASSESGASYEQYF
TGCGCCAGCAGTGAGTCCGGAGCATCCTACGAGCAGTACTTC
>.|many|TRBV12-3/TRBV12-4|TRBJ1-1
CASSLDPMRAEAFF
TGTGCCAGCAGTTTAGACCCCATGCGGGCTGAAGCTTTCTTT
>.|few|TRBV6-5|TRBJ2-2
CASSYSNPNTGELFF
TGTGCCAGCAGTTACTCGAATCCAAACACCGGGGAGCTGTTTTTT
>.|.|TRBV7-9|TRBJ1-1
CASSFRKEGGTEAFF
TGTGCCAGCAGCTTTCGAAAGGAGGGGGGCACTGAAGCTTTCTTT
>TRBD1|many|TRBV2|TRBJ1-4
CASRLFGTDEKLFF
TGTGCCAGCAGATTATTTGGGACAGACGAAAAACTGTTTTTT
>.|many|TRBV10-3|TRBJ1-1
CAISDNNRDGEAFF
TGTGCCATCAGTGATAACAACCGGGACGGTGAAGCTTTCTTT
>.|many|TRBV11-3|TRBJ2-1
CASSLEFPDIEQFF
TGTGCCAGCAGCTTAGAGTTCCCGGATATCGAGCAGTTCTTC
>.|many|TRBV30|TRBJ1-6
CAWIPGTYNSPLHF
TGTGCCTGGATTCCGGGTACCTATAATTCACCCCTCCACTTT
>.|many|TRBV4-2|TRBJ2-1
CASSQERDFYNEQFF
TGTGCCAGCAGCCAAGAACGGGACTTCTACAATGAGCAGTTCTTC
>.|.|TRBV14|TRBJ2-2
CTSSQDPAWEWEETRTGELFF
TGTACCAGCAGCCAAGATCCGGCATGGGAGTGGGAGGAGACGAGGACCGGGGAGCTGTTTTTT
>.|few|TRBV4-1|TRBJ1-5
CASSHLDNQNQPQHF
TGCGCCAGCAGCCACCTGGACAACCAAAATCAGCCCCAGCATTTT
>TRBD2|many|TRBV10-3|TRBJ2-1
CATVFSGAYNEQFF
TGTGCCACGGTATTTAGCGGGGCTTACAATGAGCAGTTCTTC
>TRBD1|many|TRBV27|TRBJ2-3
CASRDRATDTQYF
TGTGCCAGCAGAGACAGGGCCACAGATACGCAGTATTTT
>.|many|TRBV7-9|TRBJ2-7
CASSFPEVSYEQYF
TGTGCCAGCAGCTTTCCAGAGGTATCCTACGAGCAGTACTTC
>.|.|TRBV5-1|TRBJ2-6
CASSLSLNVLTF
TGCGCCAGCAGCCTCTCTCTTAACGTCCTGACTTTC
>.|.|TRBV12-3/TRBV12-4|TRBJ2-4
CASSSGSAKNIQYF
TGTGCCAGCAGTTCAGGGTCGGCCAAAAACATTCAGTACTTC
>.|once|TRBV20-1|TRBJ2-3
CSAAGDSGGSTDTQYF
TGCAGTGCAGCCGGGGACAGCGGGGGAAGCACAGATACGCAGTATTTT
>TRBD2|.|TRBV27|TRBJ2-2
CASRPLAGDGNTGELFF
TGTGCCAGCAGGCCTTTAGCGGGAGACGGGAACACCGGGGAGCTGTTTTTT
>.|many|TRBV5-1|TRBJ2-7
CASSPTWRAEEQYF
TGCGCCAGCAGCCCGACGTGGAGGGCCGAGGAGCAGTACTTC
>TRBD1|few|TRBV5-1|TRBJ1-2
CASSDNGDRGPKNYGYTF
TGCGCCAGCAGCGATAACGGGGACAGGGGGCCCAAAAACTATGGCTACACCTTC
>TRBD2|.|TRBV10-2|TRBJ2-1
CASSGWREDPSSWNEQFF
TGCGCCAGCAGTGGTTGGCGGGAGGACCCTTCCTCGTGGAATGAGCAGTTCTTC